This T cell receptor beta chain was sequenced for a study of shared clonotypes between healthy human individuals. V lost 4 bases, J lost 0 bases, and 9 bases lay in between. This CDR3 is 14 amino acids long. Germline V lookup: CDR1 SNHLY, CDR2 FYNNEI. Sorted-subset replicate PCRs used 200 ng of genomic DNA. This amount corresponded to 30,000 to 35,000 T cell genomes. Repertoires were generated with immunoSEQ multiplex PCR, while TCRdb's copy carries only in-frame clones and drops some. The table includes 2 million to 3 million clones, 93% detected once. Healthy HIV-negative adults with no recent acute infections or vaccinations were recruited as donors. In its sample, this clone was seen a few times.

The sample consisted of naive CD4+ T cells from PBMCs. Subset noted: CD45RA+ positively selected. The sequence derives from a man between 18 and 29 years old in good health. Some clones in this sample may be carry-over from other donors' samples. This chain uses TRBV2 with TRBJ1-1; the D is unclear. CDR3 region: CASSVESMNTEAFF. The DNA for the CDR3 is TGTGCCAGCAGTGTCGAATCCATGAACACTGAAGCTTTCTTT.